One sample yielded the 31 T cell receptor beta chains listed below, sequenced in a study of CD8 T cells in ankylosing spondylitis. Study observations and caveats: Seven to nine highly homologous variants formed a TCR beta motif that appeared characteristic of ankylosing spondylitis blood.

MiXCR, applied by TCRdb to the 5' RACE reads, yields one record per CDR3 protein. The table lists fewer than 750,000 distinct CDR3 sequences, 15% to 20% of them singletons. The antigens these receptors bind are not known. Sequenced: blood, either unsorted or a sorted T cell fraction (not recorded which). Receptor source: a male donor with ankylosing spondylitis.

This rearrangement joins TRBV7-9 to TRBJ2-7; TRBD1 matches at 7 bases. J gave up 2 bases and V 4 bases, and 8 bases lay outside the gene matches. The CDR3 runs 15 residues. The germline gives CDR1 SEHNR, CDR2 FQNEAQ (reference sequence). The CDR3 nucleotides are TGTGCCAGCAGCTCTCGACAGGGCCCGCCCTACGAGCAGTACTTC. Amino acid sequence: CASSSRQGPPYEQYF. The full variable domain, rest sourced from reference TRBV7-9 and TRBJ2-7, is DTGVSQNPRHKITKRGQNVTFRCDPISEHNRLYWYRQTLGQGPEFLTYFQNEAQLEKSRLLSDRFSAERPKGSFSTLEIQRTEQGDSAMYLCASSSRQGPPYEQYFGPGTRLTVT.

This clonotype has only a few counts. The V and J genes are TRBV5-1 and TRBJ2-3, with 7 bases that match TRBD1. Germline V gene sequence: CDR1 SGHRS, CDR2 YFSETQ. The CDR3 covers 15 residues. The ends lost 3 bases at V and 1 base at J; junction bases unmatched: 5. The CDR3 loop reads CASSWGQPGTDTQYF. The CDR3 DNA reads as TGCGCCAGCAGCTGGGGACAGCCCGGCACAGATACGCAGTATTTT.

The chain employs TRBV5-1 and TRBJ2-1; D tentatively fits TRBD1 or TRBD2 (5 bases each). The germline V gene has CDR1 SGHRS and CDR2 YFSETQ. The CDR3 runs 17 residues. V lost 3 bases and J 2 bases, leaving 18 bases between the germline ends. CDR3 nucleotide sequence: TGCGCCAGCAGCTATAGCTTGGTGGGGGAAACCTACAATGAGCAGTTCTTC. Residues: CASSYSLVGETYNEQFF.

The chain uses TRBV5-6 and TRBJ2-4; D perhaps matches TRBD2 (6 bases). The CDR3 spans 13 residues. CDR1 and CDR2 from the germline V gene are SGHDT and YYEEEE. V lost 4 bases and J 6 bases, leaving 11 bases between the germline ends. For the CDR3, the DNA is TGTGCCAGCAGCGAAGTGACTAGAAACATTCAGTACTTC. It translates to CASSEVTRNIQYF.

The gene calls are TRBV20-1 and TRBJ2-1; no clear D gene. Trimming cost V 1 base and J 14 bases, with 9 bases left between them. Germline V lookup: CDR1 DFQATT, CDR2 SNEGSKA (reference sequence). The CDR3 is made up of 10 amino acids. CDR3 loop: CSARVLVEFF. CDR3 in DNA: TGCAGTGCTAGAGTTTTAGTTGAGTTCTTC.

V and J are TRBV7-2 and TRBJ2-7; D is uncertain. Germline lookup yields CDR1 SGHTA and CDR2 FQGNSA. Trimming pared 1 base from V and 6 bases from J, leaving 16 bases between. The CDR3 contains 15 residues. The CDR3 DNA is TGTGCCAGCAGCTTAGAACAGCTAGTTGGGGTCGAGCAGTACTTC. Translation: CASSLEQLVGVEQYF. Looking up the rest from reference TRBV7-2 and TRBJ2-7 gives the full variable domain: GAGVSQSPSNKVTEKGKDVELRCDPISGHTALYWYRQSLGQGLEFLIYFQGNSAPDKSGLPSDRFSAERTGGSVSTLTIQRTQQEDSAVYLCASSLEQLVGVEQYFGPGTRLTVT.

This clonotype was detected only a few times. The V call is TRBV20-1, the J call TRBJ2-7; D gene uncertain. Trimming removed 6 bases at V and 2 bases at J, with 20 bases between. The germline gives CDR1 DFQATT, CDR2 SNEGSKA (reference sequence). The CDR3 spans 15 residues. CDR3 residues: CSATTSVKPTYEQYF. CDR3 sequence (DNA): TGCAGTGCAACCACGAGCGTAAAACCTACCTACGAGCAGTACTTC.

This clonotype was picked up a small number of times. CDR3 sequence reads: CASSLELAGESGGELFF. CDR3 sequence (DNA): TGTGCCAGCAGCTTAGAACTAGCGGGAGAGTCGGGCGGGGAGCTGTTTTTT. The chain employs TRBV7-8 and TRBJ2-2, with 11 nucleotides matching TRBD2. Trimming took 1 base from V and 7 from J; bases not matched to a gene: 8. The CDR3 runs to 17 residues. Germline-derived CDR1 and CDR2 are SGHVS and FQNEAQ.

This clonotype was found a few times. J is TRBJ1-1 and V is TRBV20-1; D gene uncertain. The CDR3 covers 15 residues. Germline CDR1 DFQATT, CDR2 SNEGSKA (reference sequence). Trimming removed 3 bases at V and 0 bases at J, with 14 bases between. The CDR3 region is CSASKGSKMNTEAFF. DNA for the CDR3: TGCAGTGCTAGCAAGGGTTCAAAGATGAACACTGAAGCTTTCTTT.

The rearrangement joins TRBV20-1 to TRBJ2-1, with 10 nucleotides matching TRBD2. V shed 3 bases and J 3 bases; nucleotides not matched to a gene: 8. In germline, CDR1 is DFQATT, CDR2 SNEGSKA (reference sequence). This CDR3 is built from 16 residues. CDR3 nucleotide sequence: TGCAGTGCTAGGGCCAGCGGGGGGGCGAACTACAATGAGCAGTTCTTC. Protein product: CSARASGGANYNEQFF.

This clonotype has just a few counts. The V gene is TRBV12-3 or TRBV12-4, the J gene TRBJ1-5, with 8 nucleotides matching TRBD1. With V trimmed by 6 bases and J by 1 base, 11 bases remained unmatched. The CDR3 has 17 residues. The CDR3 reads CASRPDRARRSNQPQHF. In nucleotides, the CDR3 is TGTGCCAGCAGGCCGGACAGGGCGAGAAGGAGCAATCAGCCCCAGCATTTT.

Points on this clonotype: An end of the junction differs from the germline gene, which may be a read error. The chain couples TRBV11-2 to TRBJ2-7; D perhaps matches TRBD2 (5 bases). The germline gives CDR1 SGHAT, CDR2 FQNNGV. The CDR3 has 14 residues. The CDR3 loop is CASNPPGIPIARDF. For the CDR3, the DNA is TGTGCCAGCAACCCCCCCGGGATCCCAATCGCAAGGGACTTC. The entire variable domain, with the rest obtained from reference TRBV11-2 and TRBJ2-7, is as follows: EAGVAQSPRYKIIEKRQSVAFWCNPISGHATLYWYQQILGQGPKLLIQFQNNGVVDDSQLPKDRFSAERLKGVDSTLKIQPAKLEDSAVYLCASNPPGIPIARDFGPGTRLTVT.

This clonotype was picked up many times. This chain joins TRBV2 and TRBJ2-2; a weak D match, TRBD1 (5 bases). Germline V gene sequence: CDR1 SNHLY, CDR2 FYNNEI. This CDR3 comprises 14 residues. V was cut by 4 bases and J by 5 bases, with 11 bases left in between. CDR3 in amino acids: CASSGQLRTGELFF. CDR3 sequence (DNA): TGTGCCAGCAGTGGACAGCTGAGGACCGGGGAGCTGTTTTTT.

In its sample, this clonotype was seen many times. The J gene is TRBJ2-7, the V gene TRBV16; the match to TRBD1 covers 9 bases. The CDR3 has 12 amino acids. Unmatched junction bases numbered 2, after V lost 8 bases and J lost 3 bases. Germline V CDR1 and CDR2: KGHSY, FQNENV. The DNA for the CDR3 is TGTGCCAGCGGGGACAGGGTCTACGAGCAGTACTTC. Amino acids: CASGDRVYEQYF.

V usage is TRBV3-1 and J usage is TRBJ1-4, with D possibly being TRBD1 (5 bases). The CDR3 extends over 14 amino acids. Per the germline V gene, CDR1 is LGHDT and CDR2 is YNNKEL (reference sequence). With 4 bases removed from V and 7 bases from J, the gap between germline ends came to 13 bases. The CDR3 sequence: CASSRTGGPEKLFF. The DNA of the CDR3 is TGTGCCAGCAGCCGAACAGGCGGGCCTGAAAAACTGTTTTTT.

The chain uses TRBV27 and TRBJ1-5, with D hard to call. Looked up from germline, CDR1 is MNHEY and CDR2 is SMNVEV (reference sequence). The CDR3 spans 14 residues. Trimming cost V 6 bases and J 9 bases, with 18 bases left between them. This CDR3 is CASRVSQSERPQHF. CDR3 in DNA: TGTGCCAGCAGGGTAAGCCAGTCTGAGAGGCCCCAGCATTTT.

This chain joins TRBV24-1 and TRBJ2-1, with 9 bases fitting TRBD2. CDR3 length: 14 amino acids. The germline V gene encodes CDR1 KGHDR and CDR2 SFDVKD. The junction had 9 bases not matched to a gene; V was cut back by 10 bases and J by 6 bases. CDR3: CATRGLAGRNEQFF. As DNA, the CDR3 is TGTGCCACTCGGGGCCTAGCGGGACGCAATGAGCAGTTCTTC.

This clonotype was detected a few times. The V and J genes are TRBV12-3 or TRBV12-4 and TRBJ2-5; D call uncertain. The CDR3 covers 15 residues. V was trimmed by 2 bases and J by 4 bases, leaving 14 bases between them. The CDR3 sequence: CASSLRVIGPETQYF. CDR3 coding DNA: TGTGCCAGCAGTTTAAGGGTCATAGGGCCAGAGACCCAGTACTTC.

The chain links TRBV7-9 to TRBJ2-7; D possibly uses TRBD1 or TRBD2 (5 bases each). CDR3 length equals 14 residues. V lost 2 bases and J 0 bases, leaving 8 bases between the germline ends. The germline V gene encodes CDR1 SEHNR and CDR2 FQNEAQ (reference sequence). DNA for the CDR3: TGTGCCAGCAGCTTAAAGGGACGCTCCTACGAGCAGTACTTC. Translated: CASSLKGRSYEQYF.

The chain has TRBV11-3 and TRBJ2-7; 8 bases map to TRBD1. Losses at the gene ends were 5 bases for V and 5 bases for J; bases not matched to a gene: 8. The CDR3 runs 14 residues. Germline V CDR1 and CDR2: SGHNT, YENEEA. CDR3 sequence reads: CASSLQGDIHEQYF. CDR3 nucleotide sequence: TGTGCCAGCAGCCTACAGGGGGACATCCACGAGCAGTACTTC.

The V and J genes are TRBV12-3 or TRBV12-4 and TRBJ2-7, with D tentatively TRBD1 (5 bases). V was shortened by 6 bases and J by 3 bases, with 9 bases between the two germline ends. This CDR3 is built from 12 residues. Here the CDR3 reads CASSTGHYEQYF. The CDR3 region has the DNA TGTGCCAGCAGCACCGGACACTACGAGCAGTACTTC.

This clonotype was observed a handful of times. V and J are TRBV2 and TRBJ1-2; 7 nucleotides agree with TRBD1. The CDR3 contains 13 residues. The V segment lost 6 bases and the J segment 6 bases; nucleotides outside the gene matches: 7. CDR1 and CDR2 from the germline V gene are SNHLY and FYNNEI. CDR3 nucleotides: TGTGCCAGCAGGTTGGAGGGGGCTAATGGCTACACCTTC. This translates into CASRLEGANGYTF.

This clonotype was found a few times. The rearrangement uses TRBV6-5 and TRBJ2-5; 9 positions match TRBD2. The CDR3 totals 16 residues. V shed 0 bases, J shed 4 bases, and the junction held 6 bases outside the gene matches. Germline CDR1 reads MNHEY; CDR2 reads SVGAGI. Here the CDR3 reads CASSYSRVAGVETQYF. CDR3 bases: TGTGCCAGCAGTTACTCGAGAGTAGCGGGAGTAGAGACCCAGTACTTC.

There are many counts of this clonotype. The V gene is TRBV11-2, the J gene TRBJ2-1; TRBD2 aligns across 9 bases. CDR1 is SGHAT, CDR2 FQNNGV, per germline. J lost 9 bases, V lost 1 base, and 7 bases had no gene match. CDR3 length: 15 amino acids. The CDR3 nucleotides are TGTGCCAGCAGCTTAGGGCCTAGCGGGATGCTTGAGCAGTTCTTC. Its protein product is CASSLGPSGMLEQFF.

V gene TRBV2 combines with J gene TRBJ2-3; TRBD2 is a possible D gene (5 bases). V lost 1 base, J lost 2 bases, and 7 bases lay in between. The CDR3 length is 14 residues. Germline CDR1 SNHLY, CDR2 FYNNEI. CDR3: CASSEGLHTDTQYF. CDR3 bases: TGTGCCAGCAGTGAAGGACTACACACAGATACGCAGTATTTT.

This clonotype appeared a few times. The rearrangement joins TRBV2 to TRBJ2-3; no clear D gene. CDR1 is SNHLY, CDR2 FYNNEI, per germline. The CDR3 contains 15 residues. Between the trimmed V and J ends, which lost 4 bases and 8 bases, there was a span of 19 bases. This CDR3 reads CASSASDSPWSTQYF. In nucleotides, the CDR3 is TGTGCCAGCAGTGCAAGTGACTCCCCGTGGAGTACGCAGTATTTT.

This clonotype was seen a few times. The chain has TRBV6-5 and TRBJ2-2; TRBD2 might be the D (5 bases). CDR1 and CDR2 (germline): MNHEY, SVGAGI. With 0 bases removed from V and 6 bases from J, the gap between germline ends came to 20 bases. CDR3 length: 18 amino acids. The CDR3 protein is CASSYSKVGEGMAGELFF. CDR3 DNA sequence: TGTGCCAGCAGTTACTCGAAGGTCGGTGAGGGTATGGCCGGGGAGCTGTTTTTT.

The rearrangement links TRBV27 to TRBJ2-7; D is ambiguous. Germline CDR1 is MNHEY and CDR2 is SMNVEV (reference sequence). This CDR3 is 15 amino acids long. V lost 5 bases, J lost 4 bases, and 18 bases lay in between. The CDR3 DNA is TGTGCCAGCAGTGGTACAGTGGTGGGTTTTTACGAGCAGTACTTC. Encoded protein: CASSGTVVGFYEQYF.

This clonotype was observed a handful of times. The chain uses TRBV9 and TRBJ1-2; the D gene is possibly TRBD1 (5 bases). V lost 4 bases and J 6 bases, leaving 10 bases between the germline ends. Germline assignment: CDR1 SGDLS and CDR2 YYNGEE. CDR3 length equals 12 residues. In DNA, the CDR3 is TGTGCCAGCAGCTCTGGGGGGAATGGCTACACCTTC. Its protein is CASSSGGNGYTF.

The rearrangement links TRBV14 to TRBJ2-7; 12 bases fit TRBD2. Germline-derived CDR1 and CDR2 are SGHDN and FVKESK. V lost 0 bases and J lost 4; bases outside the gene matches: 13. This CDR3 region has 19 residues. The CDR3, as DNA: TGTGCCAGCAGCCAAGATCCGACTAGCGGGAGTATTGTGGCGTACGAGCAGTACTTC. Protein sequence: CASSQDPTSGSIVAYEQYF.

The chain couples TRBV7-9 to TRBJ2-1; no clear D. Germline CDR1 and CDR2: SEHNR and FQNEAQ (reference sequence). This CDR3 region has 12 residues. Trimming cost V 4 bases and J 5 bases, with 6 bases left between them. CDR3 residues: CASSWVDNEQFF. CDR3 nucleotide sequence: TGTGCCAGCAGCTGGGTGGACAATGAGCAGTTCTTC.